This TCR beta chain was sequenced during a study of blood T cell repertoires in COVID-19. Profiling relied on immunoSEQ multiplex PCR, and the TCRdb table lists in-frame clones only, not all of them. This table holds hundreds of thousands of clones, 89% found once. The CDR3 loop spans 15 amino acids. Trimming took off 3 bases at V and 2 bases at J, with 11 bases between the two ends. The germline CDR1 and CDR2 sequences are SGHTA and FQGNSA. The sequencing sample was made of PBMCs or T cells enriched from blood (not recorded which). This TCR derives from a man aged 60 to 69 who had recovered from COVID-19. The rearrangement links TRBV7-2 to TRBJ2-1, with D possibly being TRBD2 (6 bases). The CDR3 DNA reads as TGTGCCAGCAGCTTCCCTTGGACTACCTACAATGAGCAGTTCTTC. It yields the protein CASSFPWTTYNEQFF.